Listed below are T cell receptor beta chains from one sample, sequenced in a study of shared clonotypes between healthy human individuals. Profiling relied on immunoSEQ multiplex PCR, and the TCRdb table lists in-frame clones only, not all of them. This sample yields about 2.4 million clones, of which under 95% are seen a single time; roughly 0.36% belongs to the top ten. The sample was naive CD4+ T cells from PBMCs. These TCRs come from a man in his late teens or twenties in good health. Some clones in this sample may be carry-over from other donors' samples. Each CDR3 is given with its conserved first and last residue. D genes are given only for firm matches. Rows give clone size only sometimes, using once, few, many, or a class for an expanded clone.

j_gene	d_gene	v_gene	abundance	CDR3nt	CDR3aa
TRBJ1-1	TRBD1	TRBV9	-	TGTGCCAGCAGCGTCACAGACAGGGGTCCCACTGAAGCTTTCTTT	CASSVTDRGPTEAFF
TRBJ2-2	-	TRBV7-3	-	TGTGCCAGCAGCTTAAAACATCCAGTGAACACCGGGGAGCTGTTTTTT	CASSLKHPVNTGELFF
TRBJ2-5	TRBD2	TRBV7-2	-	TGTGCCAGCAGCTTACGACTAGCGGGAGGGGGGGAGACCCAGTACTTC	CASSLRLAGGGETQYF
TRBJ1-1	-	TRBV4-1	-	TGCGCCAGCAGCCAAGATTGGGGGGCGGACACTGAAGCTTTCTTT	CASSQDWGADTEAFF
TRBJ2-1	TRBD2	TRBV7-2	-	TGTGCCAGCAGCCCCCCTAGCGGGAGGTCGAATGAGCAGTTCTTC	CASSPPSGRSNEQFF
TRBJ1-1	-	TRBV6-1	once	TGTGCCAGCAGCGTCACAACAGAGGATGAAGCTTTCTTT	CASSVTTEDEAFF
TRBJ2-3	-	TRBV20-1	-	TGCAGTGCTAGGGACAATGGGATCTCGCATTTT	CSARDNGISHF
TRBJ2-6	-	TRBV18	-	TGTGCCAGCTCACCGAGTCTGAGCTCTGGGGCCAACGTCCTGACTTTC	CASSPSLSSGANVLTF
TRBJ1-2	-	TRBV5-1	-	TGCGCCAGCAGCTGGGAGACGGGGGCCACTGGCTACACCTTC	CASSWETGATGYTF
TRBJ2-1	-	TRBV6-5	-	TGTGCCAGCAGTTACTCCCAGCTAGGCAATGAGCAGTTCTTC	CASSYSQLGNEQFF
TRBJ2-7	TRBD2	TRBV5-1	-	TGCGCCACCCGGGAAGGGCTAGCGGGCTACGAGCAGTACTTC	CATREGLAGYEQYF
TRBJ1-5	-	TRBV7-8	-	TGTGCCAGCAGCTCCCCGGGAGCCCCGAATCAGCCCCAGCATTTT	CASSSPGAPNQPQHF
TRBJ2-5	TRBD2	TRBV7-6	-	TGTGCCAGCAGCCGTAGCGGGCGCCAAGAGACCCAGTACTTC	CASSRSGRQETQYF
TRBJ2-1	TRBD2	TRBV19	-	TGTGCCAGTAGTATGGCGAGCGGGGCCTGGGTTGAGCAGTTCTTC	CASSMASGAWVEQFF
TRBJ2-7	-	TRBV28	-	TGTGCCACCGGAACTCTACAGGGAACGTCCTACGAGCAGTACTTC	CATGTLQGTSYEQYF